The TCR beta chain described here comes from a study of blood T cell repertoires in COVID-19. On the study more broadly: Spain, Italy and the United States supplied samples that represented acute and convalescent COVID-19. PBMCs, B-cell-depleted T cells, or T cells were the source of the cDNA or gDNA that made up the material.

Germline CDR1 reads LNHDA; CDR2 reads SQIVND (reference sequence). The length of the CDR3 is 15 residues. V gave up 7 bases and J gave up 9 bases, with 19 bases separating them. In the authors' methods: Scientists estimated how many nucleated cells there were by amplifying reference gene primers. Profiled with immunoSEQ multiplex PCR; TCRdb holds only in-frame clones, not every one. V and J calls and clone size come straight from that table; D and trimming were deduced from the DNA. The table records some 59,000 clones, about 80% of them present only once. This chain uses TRBV19 with TRBJ1-6, with D tentatively TRBD1 (6 bases). The sequence was collected from a man in his thirties or forties with COVID-19, enrolled during active disease. Source material: peripheral blood. The CDR3 DNA reads as TGTGCCAGTACCGAAACAGGGCCCAAGGTTTCACCCCTCCACTTT. Translation gives CASTETGPKVSPLHF.